The 20 T cell receptor beta chains given below trace back to one sample, sequenced in a study of CXCR3-negative and CXCR3-positive naive CD8 T cells. The TRB cDNA libraries were prepared by 5' RACE with UMI labels. TCRdb re-analyzed the 5' RACE reads; it lists each CDR3 protein once, without DNA. This sample's clone table lists 45,000 to 65,000 distinct CDR3 sequences. Material for sequencing was naive CXCR3- CD8+ T cells from blood. Described subset: CD45RO-CCR7+CD27+CD95- naive CD8+ T cells lacking CXCR3 (TNR3-). These receptors were collected from a human donor in good health. Some clones in this sample may be carry-over from other donors' samples.

This rearrangement joins TRBV12-3 or TRBV12-4 to TRBJ2-4; TCRdb calls TRBD1, which cannot be checked without DNA. This CDR3 comprises 18 residues. CDR3 amino acids: CASSLRPPWTARGNIQYF.

This sequence joins TRBV7-9 and TRBJ2-1. The CDR3 is made up of 12 amino acids. The V gene's germline CDR1 is SEHNR and CDR2 FQNEAQ (reference sequence). CDR3 sequence reads: CASSLAPNEQFF. Drawing the rest from reference TRBV7-9 and TRBJ2-1, the complete variable domain is DTGVSQNPRHKITKRGQNVTFRCDPISEHNRLYWYRQTLGQGPEFLTYFQNEAQLEKSRLLSDRFSAERPKGSFSTLEIQRTEQGDSAMYLCASSLAPNEQFFGPGTRLTVL.

Here the CDR3 reads CASSDSGGYTF. The chain employs TRBV6-5 and TRBJ1-2. Germline V gene data show CDR1 as MNHEY and CDR2 as SVGAGI. The CDR3 extends over 11 amino acids.

This sequence joins TRBV9 and TRBJ2-7. This CDR3 spans 11 amino acids. Germline V gene sequence: CDR1 SGDLS, CDR2 YYNGEE. The chain's CDR3 is CASSSDNEQCF.

The chain couples TRBV9 to TRBJ2-7; without DNA, the TCRdb call of TRBD1 cannot be checked. CDR1 is SGDLS and CDR2 is YYNGEE in the germline V gene. CDR3 size: 14 residues. CDR3 region: CASSGQGTPYEQYF.

V is TRBV20-1 and J is TRBJ2-7. CDR1 DFQATT and CDR2 SNEGSKA come from the germline V gene (reference sequence). CDR3 size: 14 residues. The CDR3 loop is CSARDRLASYEQYF.

V gene TRBV7-6 combines with J gene TRBJ2-7; absent DNA, TCRdb's TRBD2 call cannot be checked. This CDR3 comprises 13 residues. Germline V gene sequence: CDR1 SGHVS, CDR2 FNYEAQ. CDR3: CASRPTSGGPQDF.

The chain couples TRBV7-9 to TRBJ2-3; TCRdb's assignment of TRBD2 cannot be checked, as there is no DNA. This CDR3 has 16 amino acids. CDR1 and CDR2 (germline): SEHNR, FQNEAQ (reference sequence). This chain's CDR3 is CASSQLAGALPDTQYF.

The chain is built from TRBV15 and TRBJ2-3; absent DNA, TCRdb's TRBD2 call cannot be checked. The CDR3 totals 15 residues. Germline CDR1 and CDR2: LNHNV and YYDKDF (reference sequence). Here the CDR3 reads CATSRSSGGIDTQYF. The complete variable domain, with remaining parts taken from reference TRBV15 and TRBJ2-3, reads DAMVIQNPRYQVTQFGKPVTLSCSQTLNHNVMYWYQQKSSQAPKLLFHYYDKDFNNEADTPDNFQSRRPNTSFCFLDIRSPGLGDTAMYLCATSRSSGGIDTQYFGPGTRLTVL.

The chain employs TRBV4-2 and TRBJ2-5; the TRBD1 assignment by TCRdb is unverifiable without DNA. The germline gives CDR1 LGHNA, CDR2 YNFKEQ. CDR3 size: 13 residues. This CDR3 is CASSPDSQETQYF.

This chain joins TRBV20-1 and TRBJ2-7; checking the TCRdb D call of TRBD2 is not possible without DNA. The CDR3 is 16 residues long. Per germline, CDR1 DFQATT and CDR2 SNEGSKA (reference sequence). The CDR3 here is CSASGLAGMSSYEQYF.

This chain joins TRBV12-2 and TRBJ1-5; the D call from TCRdb, TRBD1, cannot be confirmed without DNA. TRBV12-2 is marked as a pseudogene. There are 17 residues in the CDR3. The CDR3 protein is CASRFGWDRTLNQPQHF.

This chain joins TRBV29-1 and TRBJ2-1; TCRdb calls TRBD1, which cannot be checked without DNA. The CDR3 contains 14 residues. Germline CDR1 is SQVTM and CDR2 is ANQGSEA. The CDR3 reads CSVDWGAGNGEQFF.

This chain links TRBV20-1 with TRBJ2-1; TCRdb's D call of TRBD2 is untestable without DNA. Germline CDR1 and CDR2: DFQATT and SNEGSKA (reference sequence). The CDR3 covers 17 residues. CDR3 protein: CSARAKLAGGPVNEQFF.

The genes are TRBV29-1 and TRBJ2-1. In germline, CDR1 is SQVTM, CDR2 ANQGSEA. The CDR3 has 12 residues. CDR3 sequence: CSVVDSYNEQFF.

CDR3 region: CASSPSRGSYNSPLHF. The chain combines TRBV7-6 with TRBJ1-6. Germline CDR1 and CDR2: SGHVS and FNYEAQ. The CDR3 length is 16 residues.

V is TRBV7-9 and J is TRBJ1-6. CDR1 and CDR2 (germline): SEHNR, FQNEAQ (reference sequence). This CDR3 comprises 12 residues. The CDR3 spells CASGRGNSPLHF.

The chain has TRBV6-2 or TRBV6-3 and TRBJ2-1; TCRdb proposes TRBD2, but this gene call is untestable without DNA. The CDR3 contains 12 residues. Looked up from germline, CDR1 is MNHEY and CDR2 is SVGEGT. The chain's CDR3 is CASSPGGDYRIF.

This clonotype is deemed medium-sized by its frequency. V and J are TRBV6-5 and TRBJ2-3; the D gene TCRdb calls, TRBD2, cannot be checked with no DNA. The germline CDR1 and CDR2 sequences are MNHEY and SVGAGI. The CDR3 sequence is 16 residues long. The CDR3 sequence is CASSFLAGGSTDTQYF.

CDR3 region: CSVTGTSGPEGTQYF. V usage is TRBV29-1 and J usage is TRBJ2-3; TCRdb's D call, TRBD2, is unchecked because there is no DNA. This CDR3 is built from 15 residues. Germline assignment: CDR1 SQVTM and CDR2 ANQGSEA.